Sequencing of this T cell receptor beta chain was carried out in a study of blood T cells in healthy people across ages. Study information: With template switching, about one barcoded beta molecule was captured per two T cells. Study findings and constraints: The study found TCR beta diversity correlated strongly with naive T cell percentage.

A second PCR of about 7 to 12 cycles used a sample-barcoded 5' primer and a J-beta primer mix. Through a template-switch adaptor with 12 random nucleotides, each cDNA molecule received a tag. Researchers report that each sample yielded at least 2.5 million CDR3-containing paired-end reads. TCRdb used MiXCR to reprocess the 5' RACE reads, holding one entry per CDR3 protein. The data contain fewer than 900,000 distinct CDR3 sequences, under 40% of them singletons. With respect to this clonotype: Its antigen is unidentified.

The CDR3 contains 13 residues. V was clipped by 4 bases and J by 7 bases; unmatched bases: 6. Germline loops: CDR1 SGHRS, CDR2 YFSETQ. This TCR derives from a man aged 18 to 29 in good health. The rearrangement joins TRBV5-1 to TRBJ1-1, with 8 positions matching TRBD1. The sample was blood. CDR3 DNA: TGCGCCAGCAGCCCGGGACAGGAGCATGAAGCTTTCTTT. Translating gives CASSPGQEHEAFF.